The 20 T cell receptor beta chains listed next were all sequenced from one sample in a study of OX40 agonist ivuxolimab in advanced cancers. Some clones are missing from TCRdb's copy, which holds only in-frame ones; the method was immunoSEQ multiplex PCR. The table shows over 85,000 clones, with approximately 93% occurring only once. Sequenced material: CD4+ or CD8+ T cells sorted from blood, taken in a trial of the OX40 agonist ivuxolimab. These receptors came from an adult with an advanced solid tumor such as melanoma, head and neck, liver or kidney cancer.

This clone was found once. The rearrangement uses TRBV12-5 and TRBJ1-5, with 7 bases lining up with TRBD1. The trim removed 2 bases at V and 6 bases at J, leaving 16 bases unmatched. Germline assignment: CDR1 LGHNT and CDR2 FRNRAP. The CDR3 runs 18 residues. The CDR3: CASGLTPGSQGVSQPQHF. For the CDR3, the DNA is TGTGCTAGTGGTTTGACCCCCGGATCGCAGGGGGTAAGTCAGCCCCAGCATTTT. Full variable domain (missing parts from reference TRBV12-5 and TRBJ1-5): DARVTQTPRHKVTEMGQEVTMRCQPILGHNTVFWYRQTMMQGLELLAYFRNRAPLDDSGMPKDRFSAEMPDATLATLKIQPSEPRDSAVYFCASGLTPGSQGVSQPQHFGDGTRLSIL.

This chain joins TRBV6-5 and TRBJ2-3, with 7 positions matching TRBD1. In germline, CDR1 is MNHEY, CDR2 SVGAGI. CDR3 length: 14 amino acids. V was clipped by 5 bases and J by 5 bases; unmatched bases: 7. DNA of the CDR3: TGTGCCAGCAGTGAGAACAGGGGTAGAGATACGCAGTATTTT. Protein product: CASSENRGRDTQYF.

This sequence joins TRBV6-6 and TRBJ2-4, with D perhaps TRBD2 (5 bases). V dropped 5 bases and J dropped 0 bases, with 11 bases sitting between them. The CDR3 is 15 residues long. Per the germline V gene, CDR1 is MNHNY and CDR2 is SVGAGI (reference sequence). Here the CDR3 reads CASSTIGVAKNIQYF. CDR3 in DNA: TGTGCCAGCAGTACTATCGGGGTAGCCAAAAACATTCAGTACTTC.

The chain is built from TRBV7-9 and TRBJ2-2; D is uncertain. Germline values: CDR1 SEHNR, CDR2 FQNEAQ (reference sequence). CDR3 size: 14 residues. V shed 5 bases and J shed 2 bases, with 9 bases lying between them. Written as DNA, the CDR3 is TGTGCCAGCAGCCTCTTCCAAAACACCGGGGAGCTGTTTTTT. It is translated as CASSLFQNTGELFF.

This sequence joins TRBV15 and TRBJ2-7; 7 bases align to TRBD1. The CDR3 sequence is 12 residues long. The trim removed 1 base at V and 12 bases at J, leaving 6 bases unmatched. Germline V gives CDR1 LNHNV, CDR2 YYDKDF (reference sequence). In DNA form, the CDR3 reads TGTGCCACCAGCAGAGCCGAGACAGGGCTGTACTTC. This codes for CATSRAETGLYF.

This sequence joins TRBV7-8 and TRBJ2-5; D may be TRBD1 or TRBD2 (5 bases each). This CDR3 is 14 amino acids long. Between the trimmed V and J ends, which lost 1 base and 1 base, there was a span of 7 bases. CDR1 SGHVS and CDR2 FQNEAQ come from the germline V gene. The CDR3 here is CASSLGGTQETQYF. CDR3 DNA: TGTGCCAGCAGCTTAGGGGGGACCCAAGAGACCCAGTACTTC.

The chain links TRBV27 to TRBJ2-7, with 7 bases lining up with TRBD1. The CDR3 runs 16 residues. V was clipped by 5 bases and J by 6 bases; unmatched bases: 16. Germline V CDR1 and CDR2: MNHEY, SMNVEV (reference sequence). In nucleotides, the CDR3 is TGTGCCAGCAGTCCGAACCCCGGGACAGATAAGCTCGAGCAGTACTTC. Residues: CASSPNPGTDKLEQYF.

V is TRBV6-1 and J is TRBJ2-3; D is unclear. Looked up from germline, CDR1 is MNHNS and CDR2 is SASEGT. Trimming pared 5 bases from V and 2 bases from J, leaving 11 bases between. The CDR3 has 14 amino acids. The CDR3, as DNA: TGTGCCAGCAGTTTGGTAAGGGCCACAGATACGCAGTATTTT. Protein product: CASSLVRATDTQYF.

In nucleotides, the CDR3 is TGTGCCAGCAGCTTAGCCGGCGGCATCAGGGGCAATGAGCAGTTCTTC. Its protein product is CASSLAGGIRGNEQFF. V and J are TRBV7-8 and TRBJ2-1; possibly TRBD1 for D (6 bases). This CDR3 has 16 residues. V was pared by 0 bases and J by 6 bases, with 15 bases between. Per germline, CDR1 SGHVS and CDR2 FQNEAQ.

A note on this clone: Other nucleotide sequences in the sample specify the same CDR3. The V and J genes are TRBV6-5 and TRBJ1-5; the D is unclear. The CDR3 totals 13 residues. The ends were cut back, 2 bases at V and 1 base at J, with 3 bases in the middle. Per the germline V gene, CDR1 is MNHEY and CDR2 is SVGAGI. This CDR3 reads CASSYRSNQPQHF. The DNA for the CDR3 is TGTGCCAGCAGTTACAGGAGCAATCAGCCCCAGCATTTT.

The V call is TRBV19, the J call TRBJ1-1; D remains ambiguous. Germline lookup yields CDR1 LNHDA and CDR2 SQIVND (reference sequence). CDR3 length: 15 amino acids. V was pared by 5 bases and J by 0 bases, with 13 bases between. CDR3 sequence (DNA): TGTGCCAGTAGTCCCCCTTTGCGGCTGAACACTGAAGCTTTCTTT. Protein sequence: CASSPPLRLNTEAFF.

V is TRBV2 and J is TRBJ2-7, with D unresolved. V was shortened by 6 bases and J by 2 bases, with 8 bases between the two germline ends. The CDR3 contains 12 residues. Germline V gives CDR1 SNHLY, CDR2 FYNNEI. The CDR3 spells CASRERTYEQYV. CDR3 coding DNA: TGTGCCAGCAGAGAGAGAACCTACGAGCAGTACGTC.

The chain employs TRBV6-6 and TRBJ2-3; perhaps D is TRBD1 or TRBD2 (5 bases each). The CDR3 is 13 amino acids. Trimming took off 7 bases at V and 2 bases at J, with 10 bases between the two ends. Germline CDR1 and CDR2: MNHNY and SVGAGI (reference sequence). The CDR3 is CASKRDLTDTQYF. DNA of the CDR3: TGTGCCAGCAAACGGGACCTCACAGATACGCAGTATTTT.

This chain joins TRBV19 and TRBJ1-5; D is possibly TRBD1 (5 bases). The CDR3 is 14 amino acids. From germline, CDR1 is LNHDA and CDR2 SQIVND (reference sequence). Trimming left V 5 bases short and J 3 bases short, with 11 bases between. Written as DNA, the CDR3 is TGTGCCAGTAGTTGGGGCAGAGACAATCAGCCCCAGCATTTT. As protein: CASSWGRDNQPQHF. The full variable domain, rest sourced from reference TRBV19 and TRBJ1-5, is DGGITQSPKYLFRKEGQNVTLSCEQNLNHDAMYWYRQDPGQGLRLIYYSQIVNDFQKGDIAEGYSVSREKKESFPLTVTSAQKNPTAFYLCASSWGRDNQPQHFGDGTRLSIL.

Note on this clone: The same CDR3 arises from other DNA sequences in this sample as well. The chain uses TRBV6-5 and TRBJ2-6; the D call may be TRBD1 or TRBD2 (5 bases each). The V end was cut by 2 bases, the J end by 1 base, with 6 bases between. The germline CDR1 and CDR2 sequences are MNHEY and SVGAGI. The CDR3 runs 15 residues. Written as DNA, the CDR3 is TGTGCCAGCAGTTACGGGGGATCTGGGGCCAACGTCCTGACTTTC. Amino acids: CASSYGGSGANVLTF.

The CDR3 region is CASSEAGGRETQYF. CDR3 coding DNA: TGTGCCAGCAGTGAAGCCGGGGGACGGGAGACCCAGTACTTC. V and J are TRBV6-1 and TRBJ2-5; tentative D call: TRBD2 (6 bases). The CDR3 covers 14 residues. V lost 0 bases and J 5 bases, leaving 10 bases between the germline ends. Germline V gene data show CDR1 as MNHNS and CDR2 as SASEGT.

The chain combines TRBV9 with TRBJ2-5, with 8 bases lining up with TRBD2. J lost 0 bases, V lost 1 base, and 5 bases had no gene match. The CDR3 covers 16 residues. Germline V CDR1 and CDR2: SGDLS, YYNGEE. CDR3 in amino acids: CASSVSGGRYQETQYF. CDR3 nucleotides: TGTGCCAGCAGCGTAAGCGGGGGCCGGTACCAAGAGACCCAGTACTTC. Filled out from reference TRBV9 and TRBJ2-5, the complete variable domain reads DSGVTQTPKHLITATGQRVTLRCSPRSGDLSVYWYQQSLDQGLQFLIQYYNGEERAKGNILERFSAQQFPDLHSELNLSSLELGDSALYFCASSVSGGRYQETQYFGPGTRLLVL.

The J gene is TRBJ2-3, the V gene TRBV7-9; 11 bases are shared with TRBD2. This CDR3 has 17 amino acids. Germline assignment: CDR1 SEHNR and CDR2 FQNEAQ (reference sequence). V lost 5 bases to trimming and J lost 0 bases; unmatched junction nucleotides: 7. CDR3 amino acids: CASSDRLAGFSTDTQYF. The DNA for the CDR3 is TGTGCCAGCAGCGATAGACTAGCGGGGTTCAGCACAGATACGCAGTATTTT.

V is TRBV6-6 and J is TRBJ2-1, with D unclear. The CDR3 consists of 15 residues. V dropped 2 bases and J dropped 6 bases, with 14 bases sitting between them. Germline CDR1 is MNHNY and CDR2 is SVGAGI (reference sequence). As DNA, the CDR3 is TGTGCCAGCAGTTACGACCGGGCCTGGGGCAATGAGCAGTTCTTC. Its protein is CASSYDRAWGNEQFF.

This clone came up once. The chain links TRBV6-6 to TRBJ1-2; D not resolved. The CDR3 spans 16 residues. Trimming left V 2 bases short and J 4 bases short, with 17 bases between. In germline, CDR1 is MNHNY, CDR2 SVGAGI (reference sequence). CDR3 sequence reads: CASSYGPTGPVYGYTF. The CDR3 bases are TGTGCCAGCAGTTACGGCCCGACGGGTCCCGTCTATGGCTACACCTTC.